This entry features one T cell receptor (beta chain) sequence. Its antigen is currently unknown. Produced via immunoSEQ multiplex PCR; TCRdb's table is partial and in-frame only. The sample records approximately 65,000 clones, about 91% being singletons. All patients relapsed after autologous stem cell transplantation, and brentuximab vedotin exposure varied. Classification of best responses gave complete response, partial response or progressive disease. The source of the sample is a study of PD-1 blockade in classical Hodgkin lymphoma. V shed 2 bases, J shed 2 bases, and the junction held 10 bases outside the gene matches. The CDR3 runs 18 residues. The germline CDR1 and CDR2 sequences are MGHRA and YSYEKL. Broader study findings: It was among complete responders that baseline diversity resembled that of newly diagnosed patients. Relapsed/refractory patients reportedly had the lowest baseline TCR diversity, below newly diagnosed patients, who were below healthy donors. Excluded were patients who started nivolumab under 1 year after ASCT, a group that had lower diversity.

The rearrangement joins TRBV4-1 to TRBJ2-5; 11 bases match TRBD2. The origin of this receptor is a human donor with classical Hodgkin lymphoma. This specimen was peripheral blood mononuclear cells (PBMCs), taken at baseline. Written as DNA, the CDR3 is TGCGCCAGCAGCCAACATCAGGGACTAGCGGACAAACAAGAGACCCAGTACTTC. Its translation: CASSQHQGLADKQETQYF.